This T cell receptor (beta chain) stems from a study of control samples from healthy donors and cancer patients. Note on this clone: At one boundary the junction diverges from the germline segment, which might be a read error.

CDR1 and CDR2 from the germline V gene are SGHDT and YYEEEE. The CDR3 totals 15 residues. The table came from immunoSEQ multiplex PCR; TCRdb's copy has only in-frame clones and leaves some out. Among 150,000 to 200,000 clones listed, roughly 90% were seen once. The chain is built from TRBV5-6 and TRBJ1-1; a possible D gene is TRBD1 (5 bases). The sample taken for sequencing was blood. This clonotype originated in a man aged 30 to 45 in good health. CDR3 residues: CASSLAGKGNSEAFF. Here the CDR3 DNA reads TGTGCCAGCAGCTTGGCCGGGAAGGGGAACAGTGAAGCTTTCTTT.